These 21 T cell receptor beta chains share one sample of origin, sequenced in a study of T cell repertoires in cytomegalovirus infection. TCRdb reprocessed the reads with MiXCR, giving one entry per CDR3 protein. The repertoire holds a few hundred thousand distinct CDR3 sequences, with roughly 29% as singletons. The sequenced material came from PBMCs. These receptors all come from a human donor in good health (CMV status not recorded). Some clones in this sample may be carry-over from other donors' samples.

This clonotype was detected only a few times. The CDR3, as DNA: TGTGCCACCAGTGACCCGCGAGCCCCAGGGGCCAACGTCCTGACTTTC. It yields the protein CATSDPRAPGANVLTF. The chain carries TRBV24-1 and TRBJ2-6, with D hard to call. The germline gives CDR1 KGHDR, CDR2 SFDVKD. This CDR3 comprises 16 residues. V dropped 4 bases and J dropped 4 bases, with 13 bases sitting between them.

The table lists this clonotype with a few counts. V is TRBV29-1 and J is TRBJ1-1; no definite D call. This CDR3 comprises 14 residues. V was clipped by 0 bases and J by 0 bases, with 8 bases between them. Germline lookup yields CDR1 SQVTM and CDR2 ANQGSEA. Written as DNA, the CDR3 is TGCAGCGTTGAAGATCGGGCTTTGAACACTGAAGCTTTCTTT. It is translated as CSVEDRALNTEAFF.

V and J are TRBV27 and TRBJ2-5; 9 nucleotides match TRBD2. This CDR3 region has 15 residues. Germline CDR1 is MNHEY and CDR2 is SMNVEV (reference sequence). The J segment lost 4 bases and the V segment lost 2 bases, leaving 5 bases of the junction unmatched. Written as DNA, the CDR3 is TGTGCCAGCAGTTTACTCGGGACTAGCAGAGAGACCCAGTACTTC. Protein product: CASSLLGTSRETQYF.

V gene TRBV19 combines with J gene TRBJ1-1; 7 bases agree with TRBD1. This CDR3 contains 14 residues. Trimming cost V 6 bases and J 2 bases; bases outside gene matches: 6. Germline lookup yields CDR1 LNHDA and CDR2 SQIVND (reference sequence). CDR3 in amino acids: CASRKQGSNTEAFF. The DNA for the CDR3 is TGTGCCAGTAGGAAACAGGGGAGTAACACTGAAGCTTTCTTT.

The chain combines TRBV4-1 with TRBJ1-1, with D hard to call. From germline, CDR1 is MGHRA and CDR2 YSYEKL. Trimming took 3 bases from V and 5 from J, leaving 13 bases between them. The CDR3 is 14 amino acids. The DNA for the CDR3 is TGCGCCAGCAGCCACGGGCGGGGAAGGACTGAAGCTTTCTTT. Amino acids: CASSHGRGRTEAFF.

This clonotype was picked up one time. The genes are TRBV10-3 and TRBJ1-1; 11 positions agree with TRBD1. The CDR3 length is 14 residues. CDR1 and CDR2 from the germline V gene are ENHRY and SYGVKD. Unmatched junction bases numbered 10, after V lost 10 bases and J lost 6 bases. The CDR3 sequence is CATGQGAMAAEAFF. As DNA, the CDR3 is TGTGCCACCGGACAGGGGGCTATGGCCGCTGAAGCTTTCTTT.

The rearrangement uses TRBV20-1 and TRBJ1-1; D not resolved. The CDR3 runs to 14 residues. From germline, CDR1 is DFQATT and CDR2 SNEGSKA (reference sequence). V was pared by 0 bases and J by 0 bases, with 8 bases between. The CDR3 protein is CSARDAAMNTEAFF. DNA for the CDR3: TGCAGTGCTAGAGATGCGGCAATGAACACTGAAGCTTTCTTT.

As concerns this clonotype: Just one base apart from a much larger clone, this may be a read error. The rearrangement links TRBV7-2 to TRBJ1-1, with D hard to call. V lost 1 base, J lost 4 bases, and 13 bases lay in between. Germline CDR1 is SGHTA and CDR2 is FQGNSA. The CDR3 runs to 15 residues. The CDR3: CASSLGCRGSTEAFF. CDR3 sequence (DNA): TGTGCCAGCAGCTTAGGATGTCGGGGTTCCACTGAAGCTTTCTTT.

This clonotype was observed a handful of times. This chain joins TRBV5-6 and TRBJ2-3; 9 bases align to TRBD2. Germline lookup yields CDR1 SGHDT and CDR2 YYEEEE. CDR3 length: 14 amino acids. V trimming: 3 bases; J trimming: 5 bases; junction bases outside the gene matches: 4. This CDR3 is CASSSGLALDTQYF. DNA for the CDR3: TGTGCCAGCAGCTCGGGACTAGCCCTAGATACGCAGTATTTT.

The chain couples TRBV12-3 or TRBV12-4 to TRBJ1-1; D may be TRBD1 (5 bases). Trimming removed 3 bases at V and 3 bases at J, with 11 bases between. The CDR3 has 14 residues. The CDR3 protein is CASSFVGAYTEAFF. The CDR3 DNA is TGTGCCAGCAGTTTTGTCGGGGCCTACACTGAAGCTTTCTTT.

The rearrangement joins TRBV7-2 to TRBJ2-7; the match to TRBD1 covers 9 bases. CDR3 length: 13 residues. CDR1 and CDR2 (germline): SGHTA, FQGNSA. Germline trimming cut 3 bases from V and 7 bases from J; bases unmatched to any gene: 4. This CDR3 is CASSFNRGREQYF. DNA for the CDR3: TGTGCCAGCAGCTTCAACAGGGGGCGTGAGCAGTACTTC.

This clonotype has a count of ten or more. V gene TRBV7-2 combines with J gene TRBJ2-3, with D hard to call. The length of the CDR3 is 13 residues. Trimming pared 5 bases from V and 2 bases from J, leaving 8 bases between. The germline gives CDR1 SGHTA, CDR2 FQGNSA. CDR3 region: CASSTSSTDTQYF. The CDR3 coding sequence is TGTGCCAGCAGCACCTCGTCCACAGATACGCAGTATTTT.

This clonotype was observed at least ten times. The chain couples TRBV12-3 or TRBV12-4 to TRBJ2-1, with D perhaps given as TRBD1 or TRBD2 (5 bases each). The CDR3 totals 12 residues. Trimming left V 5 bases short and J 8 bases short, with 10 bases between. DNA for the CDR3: TGTGCCAGCAGTGCCGGGGCTGATGAGCAGTTCTTC. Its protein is CASSAGADEQFF.

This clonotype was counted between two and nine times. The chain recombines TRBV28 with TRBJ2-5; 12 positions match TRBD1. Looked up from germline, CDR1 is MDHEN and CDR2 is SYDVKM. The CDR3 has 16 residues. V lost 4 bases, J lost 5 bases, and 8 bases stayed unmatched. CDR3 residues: CASSSAGTGGVETQYF. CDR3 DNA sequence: TGTGCCAGCAGTTCAGCGGGGACAGGGGGCGTGGAGACCCAGTACTTC.

CDR3 in DNA: TGTGCCAGCAGTTACTTGAGCGGGAGGGCCACTTACGAGCAGTACGTC. This gives the protein CASSYLSGRATYEQYV. The chain combines TRBV6-2 or TRBV6-3 with TRBJ2-7; 10 bases are a match to TRBD2. V shed 1 base, J shed 4 bases, and the junction held 7 bases outside the gene matches. This CDR3 has 16 amino acids. Germline V CDR1 and CDR2: MNHEY, SVGEGT.

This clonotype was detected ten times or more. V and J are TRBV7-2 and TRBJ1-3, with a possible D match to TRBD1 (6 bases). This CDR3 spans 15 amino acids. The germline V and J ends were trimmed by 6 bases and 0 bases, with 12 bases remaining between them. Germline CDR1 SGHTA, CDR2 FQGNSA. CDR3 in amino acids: CASRSDRNSGNTIYF. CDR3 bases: TGTGCCAGCAGATCGGACAGAAACTCTGGAAACACCATATATTTT.

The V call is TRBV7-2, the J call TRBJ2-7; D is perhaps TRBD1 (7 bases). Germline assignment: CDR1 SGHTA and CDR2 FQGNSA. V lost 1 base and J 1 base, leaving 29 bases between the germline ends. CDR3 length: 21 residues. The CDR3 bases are TGTGCCAGCAGCTTAGGGGTGGGGGGCAGGGGGTCGGAGGTAGGGTCCTACGAGCAGTACGTC. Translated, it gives CASSLGVGGRGSEVGSYEQYV.

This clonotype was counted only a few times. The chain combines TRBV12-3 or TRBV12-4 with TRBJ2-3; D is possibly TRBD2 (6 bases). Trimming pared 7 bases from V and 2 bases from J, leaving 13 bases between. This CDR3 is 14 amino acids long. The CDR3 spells CASTPGLFTDTQYF. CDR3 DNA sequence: TGTGCCAGCACCCCGGGACTTTTCACAGATACGCAGTATTTT.

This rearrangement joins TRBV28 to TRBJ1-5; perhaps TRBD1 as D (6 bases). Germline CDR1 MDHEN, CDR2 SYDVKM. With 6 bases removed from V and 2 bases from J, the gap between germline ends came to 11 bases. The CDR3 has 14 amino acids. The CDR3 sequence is CASRGPGGNQPQHF. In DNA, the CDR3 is TGTGCCAGCAGGGGCCCAGGGGGCAATCAGCCCCAGCATTTT.

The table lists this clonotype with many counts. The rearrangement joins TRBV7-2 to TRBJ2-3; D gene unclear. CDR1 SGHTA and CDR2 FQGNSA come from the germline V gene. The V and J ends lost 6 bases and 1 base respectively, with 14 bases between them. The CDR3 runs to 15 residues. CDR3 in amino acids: CASRHREGRTDTQYF. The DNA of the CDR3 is TGTGCCAGCAGGCATAGGGAAGGACGCACAGATACGCAGTATTTT.

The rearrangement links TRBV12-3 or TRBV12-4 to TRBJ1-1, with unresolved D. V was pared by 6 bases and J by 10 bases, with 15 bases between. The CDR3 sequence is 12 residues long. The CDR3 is CASSGYPGGAFF. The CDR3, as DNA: TGTGCCAGCAGCGGATATCCCGGTGGAGCTTTCTTT.